This T cell receptor beta chain is from a study of blood T cell repertoires in COVID-19. In the study overall: The study drew acute and convalescent COVID-19 samples from the United States, Italy and Spain. In each case, the material was cDNA or gDNA derived from T cells, B-cell-depleted T cells, or PBMCs.

From germline, CDR1 is LNHDA and CDR2 SQIVND (reference sequence). With 0 bases removed from V and 5 bases from J, the gap between germline ends came to 7 bases. CDR3 length: 13 amino acids. The authors' processing: The authors estimated nucleated cell counts from reference gene primer amplification. Method: immunoSEQ multiplex PCR; TCRdb's copy keeps in-frame clones and lacks some. For V, J and clone size, that table is used; D and trimming come from the DNA. Here the sample spans 95,000 to 120,000 clones, over 75% being singletons. This sequence originates from a man aged 50-60 years with acute or convalescent COVID-19. The material sequenced was peripheral blood. The V call is TRBV19, the J call TRBJ2-5, with a tentative D call TRBD2 (5 bases). The CDR3 bases are TGTGCCAGTAGTATAGAGGGCGGGGAGACCCAGTACTTC. This encodes CASSIEGGETQYF.